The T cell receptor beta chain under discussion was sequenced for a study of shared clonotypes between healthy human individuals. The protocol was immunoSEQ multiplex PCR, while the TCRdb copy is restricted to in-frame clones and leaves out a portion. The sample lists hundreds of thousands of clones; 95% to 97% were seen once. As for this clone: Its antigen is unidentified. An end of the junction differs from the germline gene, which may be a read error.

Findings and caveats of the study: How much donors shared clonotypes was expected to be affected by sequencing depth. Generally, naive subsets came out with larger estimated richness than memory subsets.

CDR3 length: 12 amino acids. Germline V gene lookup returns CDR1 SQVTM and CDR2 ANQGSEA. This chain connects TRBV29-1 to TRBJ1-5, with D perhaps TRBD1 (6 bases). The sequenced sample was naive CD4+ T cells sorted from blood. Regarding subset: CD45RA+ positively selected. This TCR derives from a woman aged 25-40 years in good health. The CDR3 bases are TGCAGCGCGGGTGGGGGCAACCAGCCCCAGCATTTT. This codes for CSAGGGNQPQHF.